This T cell receptor (beta chain) was profiled in a study of siplizumab effects on memory and regulatory T cells. The repertoire was sequenced with immunoSEQ multiplex PCR; TCRdb's copy has only in-frame clones and lacks some. The sample yields some 97,000 clones, about 90% seen once. Material for sequencing was Tregs sorted from blood. The sequence was obtained from a human donor in good health.

The CDR3 nucleotides are TGTGCCAGCAGCTCCCGCCTTCTGGGGGATACGCAGTATTTT. Translating it yields CASSSRLLGDTQYF. This sequence joins TRBV6-5 and TRBJ2-3; D is unclear. V was cut by 6 bases and J by 6 bases, with 16 bases left in between. Germline CDR1 reads MNHEY; CDR2 reads SVGAGI. CDR3 length: 14 amino acids.